The 17 T cell receptor beta chains in this list originate from one sample, sequenced in a study of T cell repertoires in cytomegalovirus infection. One entry per CDR3 protein, called by TCRdb with MiXCR from the reads. The table includes about 480,000 distinct CDR3 sequences, around 30% detected once. Their antigen targets remain unknown. The sample here was cultured PBMCs, taken from culture after CMV antigen stimulation. The receptors come from a human donor in good health (CMV status not recorded). Some clones in this sample may be carry-over from other donors' samples.

The rearrangement links TRBV5-1 to TRBJ2-7; 7 bases fit TRBD1. V was clipped by 1 base and J by 5 bases; unmatched bases: 6. Germline V CDR1 and CDR2: SGHRS, YFSETQ. The length of the CDR3 is 14 residues. In DNA, the CDR3 is TGCGCCAGCAGCTTGCCGACAGGGTTTCACGAGCAGTACTTC. It encodes CASSLPTGFHEQYF.

This clonotype came up a few times. This chain joins TRBV12-3 or TRBV12-4 and TRBJ1-1; a weak D match, TRBD1 (6 bases). The germline V and J ends were trimmed by 2 bases and 3 bases, with 10 bases remaining between them. The CDR3 covers 14 residues. The CDR3 loop reads CASSLYRVDTEAFF. The CDR3 DNA reads as TGTGCCAGCAGTTTATACAGGGTAGACACTGAAGCTTTCTTT.

The J gene is TRBJ1-1, the V gene TRBV7-9; 8 bases line up with TRBD1. V lost 4 bases, J lost 5 bases, and 9 bases stayed unmatched. Germline CDR1 is SEHNR and CDR2 is FQNEAQ (reference sequence). This CDR3 has 15 residues. The CDR3 region has the DNA TGTGCCAGCAGCTACGGACAGGGAAGAGAAACTGAAGCTTTCTTT. Protein sequence: CASSYGQGRETEAFF.

The rearrangement links TRBV2 to TRBJ2-4; possibly TRBD1 or TRBD2 for D (5 bases each). The germline V gene has CDR1 SNHLY and CDR2 FYNNEI. This CDR3 has 16 amino acids. The ends were cut back, 2 bases at V and 5 bases at J, with 16 bases in the middle. The CDR3 bases are TGTGCCAGCAGTGAAAGGGGACCCCAGATGCAAAACATTCAGTACTTC. It translates to CASSERGPQMQNIQYF.

The V call is TRBV23-1, the J call TRBJ2-1; 13 nucleotides match TRBD2. TRBV23-1 is sorted into the ORF group, with uncertain function. The CDR3 covers 16 residues. V was clipped by 6 bases and J by 7 bases; unmatched bases: 9. CDR3 sequence (DNA): TGCGCCAGCAGCGGACTAGCGGGAGAGTTAGGGAATGAGCAGTTCTTC. Encoded protein: CASSGLAGELGNEQFF.

This clonotype was picked up one time. This sequence joins TRBV29-1 and TRBJ2-2, with a possible D match to TRBD2 (5 bases). The CDR3 covers 13 residues. V gave up 4 bases and J gave up 4 bases, with 10 bases separating them. CDR1 SQVTM and CDR2 ANQGSEA come from the germline V gene. The CDR3 sequence is CSVVRGFTGELFF. The CDR3 nucleotides read TGCAGCGTTGTGCGAGGGTTCACCGGGGAGCTGTTTTTT.

The gene calls are TRBV6-6 and TRBJ2-4, with a weak D call TRBD1 (6 bases). Germline assignment: CDR1 MNHNY and CDR2 SVGAGI (reference sequence). The CDR3 length is 15 residues. Trimming removed 4 bases from V and 7 bases from J, with 17 bases in between. The chain's CDR3 is CASSSQGKVENIQYF. The CDR3 DNA is TGTGCCAGCAGTTCACAGGGAAAGGTGGAGAACATTCAGTACTTC.

In this sample, this clonotype turned up a few times. The chain links TRBV11-3 to TRBJ2-3, with a possible D match to TRBD1 (5 bases). This CDR3 contains 16 residues. Trimming took off 5 bases at V and 2 bases at J, with 17 bases between the two ends. CDR1 is SGHNT and CDR2 is YENEEA in the germline V gene. CDR3 in amino acids: CASSQRTLSDTDTQYF. CDR3 in DNA: TGTGCCAGCAGCCAGAGGACACTTTCAGACACAGATACGCAGTATTTT.

This clonotype appeared a single time. Mismatch with germline at one junction end may stem from a read error. This chain uses TRBV6-2 or TRBV6-3 with TRBJ2-7; D is uncertain. The length of the CDR3 is 11 residues. Germline V CDR1 and CDR2: MNHEY, SVGEGT. The CDR3 loop is CASSRGSPKDF. In DNA form, the CDR3 reads TGTGCCAGCAGCCGCGGATCTCCGAAAGACTTC.

The chain recombines TRBV2 with TRBJ2-1, with unresolved D. Deletions cut 6 bases from V and 9 bases from J, with 21 bases between. The CDR3 contains 15 residues. Germline-derived CDR1 and CDR2 are SNHLY and FYNNEI. CDR3: CASSAQVKAHGEQFF. Written as DNA, the CDR3 is TGTGCCAGCAGCGCGCAGGTAAAGGCTCACGGTGAGCAGTTCTTC.

The chain is built from TRBV19 and TRBJ1-3; D gene ambiguous. V lost 8 bases, J lost 0 bases, and 14 bases lay in between. This CDR3 has 15 amino acids. Germline loops: CDR1 LNHDA, CDR2 SQIVND (reference sequence). The CDR3 region has the DNA TGTGCCAGTTGCGCTGATGGGAGCTCTGGAAACACCATATATTTT. Protein: CASCADGSSGNTIYF.

The chain has TRBV20-1 and TRBJ2-1; tentative D call: TRBD2 (6 bases). V was cut by 6 bases and J by 5 bases, with 17 bases left in between. Germline V CDR1 and CDR2: DFQATT, SNEGSKA (reference sequence). The length of the CDR3 is 14 residues. CDR3 sequence reads: CSARPGEWDNEQFF. CDR3 nucleotides: TGCAGTGCCCGCCCGGGAGAATGGGACAATGAGCAGTTCTTC.

This clonotype was seen a few times. The chain is built from TRBV6-2 or TRBV6-3 and TRBJ1-5; D unresolved. In germline, CDR1 is MNHEY, CDR2 SVGEGT. This CDR3 has 16 residues. V shed 5 bases and J shed 6 bases, with 20 bases lying between them. For the CDR3, the DNA is TGTGCCAGCAGTCCGCTGATTCAGTCGTCATTTCAGCCCCAGCATTTT. It codes for CASSPLIQSSFQPQHF.

This clonotype was counted only a few times. The gene calls are TRBV5-4 and TRBJ1-5; D call uncertain. Trimming took 0 bases from V and 11 from J, leaving 12 bases between them. The CDR3 runs to 13 residues. Germline V gene lookup returns CDR1 SGHNT and CDR2 YYREEE (reference sequence). In nucleotides, the CDR3 is TGTGCCAGCAGCTTGGAGCCCGCCTCAGCCCAGCATTTT. Protein sequence: CASSLEPASAQHF.

The V gene is TRBV20-1, the J gene TRBJ2-5, with 10 bases identical to TRBD2. Germline V gene lookup returns CDR1 DFQATT and CDR2 SNEGSKA (reference sequence). The CDR3 consists of 12 residues. The V and J ends lost 6 bases and 5 bases, in that order; junction bases with no gene match: 3. CDR3 loop: CSALAGEETQYF. CDR3 in DNA: TGCAGTGCCCTAGCGGGAGAGGAGACCCAGTACTTC.

This clonotype turned up a few times. The chain couples TRBV11-1 to TRBJ1-1, with D possibly TRBD1 on 5 matching bases. Looked up from germline, CDR1 is SGHAT and CDR2 is FQDESV (reference sequence). Trimming left V 4 bases short and J 6 bases short, with 12 bases between. The CDR3 spans 13 residues. The CDR3 reads CASSYGTAAEAFF. The CDR3 DNA sequence: TGTGCCAGCAGCTACGGGACGGCGGCTGAAGCTTTCTTT.

Here the CDR3 DNA reads TGTGCCAGCAGCCGGCCGGGAGTGGATACGCAGTATTTT. Translation gives CASSRPGVDTQYF. This chain joins TRBV5-4 and TRBJ2-3; perhaps TRBD2 as D (6 bases). There are 13 residues in the CDR3. V was pared by 4 bases and J by 6 bases, with 12 bases between. CDR1 and CDR2 from the germline V gene are SGHNT and YYREEE (reference sequence).